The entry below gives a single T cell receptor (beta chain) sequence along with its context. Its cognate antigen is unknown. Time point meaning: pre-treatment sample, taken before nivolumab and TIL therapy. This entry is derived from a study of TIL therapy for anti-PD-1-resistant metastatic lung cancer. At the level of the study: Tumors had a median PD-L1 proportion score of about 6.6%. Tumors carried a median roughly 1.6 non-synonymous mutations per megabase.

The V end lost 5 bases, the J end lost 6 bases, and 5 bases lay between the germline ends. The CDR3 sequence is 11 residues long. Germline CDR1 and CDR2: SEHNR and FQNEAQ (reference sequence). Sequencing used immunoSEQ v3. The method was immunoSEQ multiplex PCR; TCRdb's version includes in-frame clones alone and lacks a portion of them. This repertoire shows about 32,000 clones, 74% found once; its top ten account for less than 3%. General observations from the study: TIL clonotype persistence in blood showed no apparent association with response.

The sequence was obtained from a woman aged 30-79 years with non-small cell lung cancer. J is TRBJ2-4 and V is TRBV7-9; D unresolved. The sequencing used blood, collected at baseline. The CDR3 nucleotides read TGTGCCAGCAGCCTTAGAAACATTCAGTACTTC. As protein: CASSLRNIQYF.